This entry describes one T cell receptor beta chain. Original methodology: Amplification of reference gene primers was used by the study to estimate nucleated cell counts. Assay used: immunoSEQ multiplex PCR; TCRdb lists only in-frame clones, some missing. D and trimming were read from the DNA, whereas the V and J calls and clone size are those reported in that table. The sample lists about 100,000 clones; about 80% were seen once. The entry originates in a study of blood T cell repertoires in COVID-19. Across the study: Acute and convalescent COVID-19 specimens originated in the United States, Italy and Spain. Sources were T cells, B-cell-depleted T cells, or PBMCs; the material itself was cDNA or gDNA.

V shed 1 base and J 2 bases; nucleotides not matched to a gene: 4. CDR1 SGHTS and CDR2 YDEGEE come from the germline V gene. CDR3 length equals 15 residues. The J gene is TRBJ1-1, the V gene TRBV5-8; 8 bases fit TRBD1. Sequenced material: peripheral blood. The clonotype comes from a woman between 65 and 79 years old with acute or convalescent COVID-19. CDR3 DNA sequence: TGTGCCAGCAGCTTGCCAGGGGGCCTAAACACTGAAGCTTTCTTT. It translates to CASSLPGGLNTEAFF. Drawing the rest from reference TRBV5-8 and TRBJ1-1, the complete variable domain is EAGVTQSPTHLIKTRGQQATLRCSPISGHTSVYWYQQALGLGLQFLLWYDEGEERNRGNFPPRFSGRQFPNYSSELNVNALELEDSALYLCASSLPGGLNTEAFFGQGTRLTVV.